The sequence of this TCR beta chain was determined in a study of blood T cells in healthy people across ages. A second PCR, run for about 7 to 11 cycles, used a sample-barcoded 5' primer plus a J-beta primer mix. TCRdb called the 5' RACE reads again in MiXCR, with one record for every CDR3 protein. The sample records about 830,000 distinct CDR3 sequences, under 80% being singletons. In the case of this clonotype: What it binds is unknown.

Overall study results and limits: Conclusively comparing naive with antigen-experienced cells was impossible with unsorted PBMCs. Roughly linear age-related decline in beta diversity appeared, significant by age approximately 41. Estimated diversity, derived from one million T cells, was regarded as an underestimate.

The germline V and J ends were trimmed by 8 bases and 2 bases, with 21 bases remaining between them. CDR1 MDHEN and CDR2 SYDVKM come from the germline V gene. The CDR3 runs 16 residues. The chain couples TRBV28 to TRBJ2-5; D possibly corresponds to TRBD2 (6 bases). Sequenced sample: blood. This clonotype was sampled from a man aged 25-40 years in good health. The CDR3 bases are TGTGCCAGCCTCCCTAGGTCGGGGGTCAGACAAGAGACCCAGTACTTC. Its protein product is CASLPRSGVRQETQYF.